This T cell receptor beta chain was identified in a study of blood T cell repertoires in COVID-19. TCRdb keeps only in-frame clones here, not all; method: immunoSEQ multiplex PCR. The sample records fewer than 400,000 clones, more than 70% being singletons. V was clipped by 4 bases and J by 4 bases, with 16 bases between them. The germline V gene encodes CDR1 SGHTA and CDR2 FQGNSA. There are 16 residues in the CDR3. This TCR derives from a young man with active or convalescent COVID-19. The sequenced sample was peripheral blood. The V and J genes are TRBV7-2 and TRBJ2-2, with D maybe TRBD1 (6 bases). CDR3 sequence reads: CASSSDRTPGTGELFF. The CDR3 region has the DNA TGTGCCAGCAGCTCCGACAGGACCCCGGGCACCGGGGAGCTGTTTTTT.